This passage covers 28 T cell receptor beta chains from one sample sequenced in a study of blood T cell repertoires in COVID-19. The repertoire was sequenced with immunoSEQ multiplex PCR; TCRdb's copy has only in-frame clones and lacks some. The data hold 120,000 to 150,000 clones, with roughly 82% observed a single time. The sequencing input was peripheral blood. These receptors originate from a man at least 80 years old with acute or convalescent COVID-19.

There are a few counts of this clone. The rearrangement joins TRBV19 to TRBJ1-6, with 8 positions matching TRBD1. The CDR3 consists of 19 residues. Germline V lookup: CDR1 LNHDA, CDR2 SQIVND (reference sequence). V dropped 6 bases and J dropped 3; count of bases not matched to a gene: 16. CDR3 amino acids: CASRVNGQGFNIYNSPLHF. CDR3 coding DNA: TGTGCCAGTAGGGTCAACGGACAGGGTTTCAACATCTATAATTCACCCCTCCACTTT. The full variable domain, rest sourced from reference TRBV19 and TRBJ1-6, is DGGITQSPKYLFRKEGQNVTLSCEQNLNHDAMYWYRQDPGQGLRLIYYSQIVNDFQKGDIAEGYSVSREKKESFPLTVTSAQKNPTAFYLCASRVNGQGFNIYNSPLHFGNGTRLTVT.

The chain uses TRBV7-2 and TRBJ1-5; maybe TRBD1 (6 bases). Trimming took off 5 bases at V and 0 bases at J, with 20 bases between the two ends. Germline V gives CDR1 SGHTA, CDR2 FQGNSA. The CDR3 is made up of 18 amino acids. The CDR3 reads CASSHTGYGGYSNQPQHF. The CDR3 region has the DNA TGTGCCAGCAGCCATACAGGGTACGGGGGGTATAGCAATCAGCCCCAGCATTTT.

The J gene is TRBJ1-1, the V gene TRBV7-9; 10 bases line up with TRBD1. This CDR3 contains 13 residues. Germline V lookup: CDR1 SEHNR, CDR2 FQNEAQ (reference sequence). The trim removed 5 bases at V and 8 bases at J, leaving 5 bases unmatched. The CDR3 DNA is TGTGCCAGCAGCCCACGGACAGGGGGGGAAGCTTTCTTT. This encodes CASSPRTGGEAFF.

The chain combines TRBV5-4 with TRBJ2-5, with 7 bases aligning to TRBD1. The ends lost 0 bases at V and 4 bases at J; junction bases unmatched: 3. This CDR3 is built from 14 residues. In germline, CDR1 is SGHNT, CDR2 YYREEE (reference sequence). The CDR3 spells CASSLANRGETQYF. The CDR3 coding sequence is TGTGCCAGCAGCTTGGCCAACAGGGGAGAGACCCAGTACTTC.

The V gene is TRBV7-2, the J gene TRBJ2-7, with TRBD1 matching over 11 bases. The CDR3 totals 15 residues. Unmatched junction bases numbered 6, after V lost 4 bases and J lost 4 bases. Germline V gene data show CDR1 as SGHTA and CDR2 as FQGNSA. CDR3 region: CASSWDRGLSYEQYF. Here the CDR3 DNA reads TGTGCCAGCAGCTGGGACAGGGGGTTATCTTACGAGCAGTACTTC. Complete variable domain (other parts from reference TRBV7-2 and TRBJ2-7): GAGVSQSPSNKVTEKGKDVELRCDPISGHTALYWYRQSLGQGLEFLIYFQGNSAPDKSGLPSDRFSAERTGGSVSTLTIQRTQQEDSAVYLCASSWDRGLSYEQYFGPGTRLTVT.

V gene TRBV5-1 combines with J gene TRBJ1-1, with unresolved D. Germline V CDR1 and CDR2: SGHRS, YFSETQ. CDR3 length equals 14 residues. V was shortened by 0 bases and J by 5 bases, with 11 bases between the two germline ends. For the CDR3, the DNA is TGCGCCAGCAGCTTGGACCCCGGAGGGACTGAAGCTTTCTTT. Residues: CASSLDPGGTEAFF. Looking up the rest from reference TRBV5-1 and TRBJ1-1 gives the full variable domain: KAGVTQTPRYLIKTRGQQVTLSCSPISGHRSVSWYQQTPGQGLQFLFEYFSETQRNKGNFPGRFSGRQFSNSRSEMNVSTLELGDSALYLCASSLDPGGTEAFFGQGTRLTVV.

CDR3 protein: CASRGLAGGVDTQYF. The CDR3 DNA follows: TGTGCCAGCAGGGGACTAGCGGGGGGGGTAGATACGCAGTATTTT. V gene TRBV3-1 (or the pseudogene TRBV3-2) combines with J gene TRBJ2-3; 16 nucleotides line up with TRBD2. Germline CDR1 is LGHDT and CDR2 is YNNKEL (reference sequence). The CDR3 runs 15 residues. Germline trimming cut 6 bases from V and 5 bases from J; bases unmatched to any gene: 2.

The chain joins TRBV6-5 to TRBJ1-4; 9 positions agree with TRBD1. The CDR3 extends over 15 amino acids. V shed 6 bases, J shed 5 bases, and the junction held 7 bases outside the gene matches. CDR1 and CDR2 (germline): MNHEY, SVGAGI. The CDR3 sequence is CASRNDRGGNEKLFF. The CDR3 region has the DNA TGTGCCAGCAGGAACGACAGGGGGGGAAATGAAAAACTGTTTTTT.

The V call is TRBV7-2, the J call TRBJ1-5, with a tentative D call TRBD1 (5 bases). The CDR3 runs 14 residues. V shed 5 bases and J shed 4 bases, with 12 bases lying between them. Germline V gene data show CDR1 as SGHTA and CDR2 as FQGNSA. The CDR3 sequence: CASSVVTANQPQHF. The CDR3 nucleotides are TGTGCCAGCAGCGTAGTGACAGCTAATCAGCCCCAGCATTTT.

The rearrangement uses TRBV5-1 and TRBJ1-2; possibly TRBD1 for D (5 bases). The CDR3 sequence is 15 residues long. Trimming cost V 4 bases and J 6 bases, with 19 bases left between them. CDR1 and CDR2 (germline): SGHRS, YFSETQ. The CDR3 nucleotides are TGCGCCAGCAGCAAGGACAATCCCCCCTCGGATGGCTACACCTTC. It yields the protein CASSKDNPPSDGYTF.

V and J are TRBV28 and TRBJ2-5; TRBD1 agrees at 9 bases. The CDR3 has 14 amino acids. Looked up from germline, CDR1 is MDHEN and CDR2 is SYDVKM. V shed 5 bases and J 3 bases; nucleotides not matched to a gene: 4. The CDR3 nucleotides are TGTGCCAGCAGTGCCCGGGACAGGGAAGAGACCCAGTACTTC. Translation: CASSARDREETQYF. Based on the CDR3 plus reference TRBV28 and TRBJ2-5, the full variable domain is DVKVTQSSRYLVKRTGEKVFLECVQDMDHENMFWYRQDPGLGLRLIYFSYDVKMKEKGDIPEGYSVSREKKERFSLILESASTNQTSMYLCASSARDREETQYFGPGTRLLVL.

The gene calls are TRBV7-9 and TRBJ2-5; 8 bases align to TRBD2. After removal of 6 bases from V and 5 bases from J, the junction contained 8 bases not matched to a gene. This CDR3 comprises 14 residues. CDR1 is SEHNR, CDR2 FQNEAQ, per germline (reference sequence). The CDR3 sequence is CASRRGLAGETQYF. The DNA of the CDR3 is TGTGCCAGCAGGCGCGGTTTAGCGGGGGAGACCCAGTACTTC. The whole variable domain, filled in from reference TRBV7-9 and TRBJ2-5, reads DTGVSQNPRHKITKRGQNVTFRCDPISEHNRLYWYRQTLGQGPEFLTYFQNEAQLEKSRLLSDRFSAERPKGSFSTLEIQRTEQGDSAMYLCASRRGLAGETQYFGPGTRLLVL.

CDR3 in DNA: TGTGCCATCAACCCCGGGACAGGGGCCGGGGAGCTGTTTTTT. Translated: CAINPGTGAGELFF. The V call is TRBV10-3, the J call TRBJ2-2, with 10 bases fitting TRBD1. Per the germline V gene, CDR1 is ENHRY and CDR2 is SYGVKD. The junction had 5 bases not matched to a gene; V was cut back by 7 bases and J by 6 bases. The CDR3 covers 14 residues.

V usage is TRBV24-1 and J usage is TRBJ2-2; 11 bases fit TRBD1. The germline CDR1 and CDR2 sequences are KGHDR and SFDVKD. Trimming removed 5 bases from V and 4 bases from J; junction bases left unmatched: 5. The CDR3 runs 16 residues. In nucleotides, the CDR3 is TGTGCCACCAGTGTAACCGGGACAGGGGGCACCGGGGAGCTGTTTTTT. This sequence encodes CATSVTGTGGTGELFF.

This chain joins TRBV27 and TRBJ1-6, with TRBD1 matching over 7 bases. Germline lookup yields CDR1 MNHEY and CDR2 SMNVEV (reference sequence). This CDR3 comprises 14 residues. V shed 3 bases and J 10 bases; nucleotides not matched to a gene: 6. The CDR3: CASSFRQGGSPLHF. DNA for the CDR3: TGTGCCAGCAGTTTCCGACAGGGAGGATCACCCCTCCACTTT.

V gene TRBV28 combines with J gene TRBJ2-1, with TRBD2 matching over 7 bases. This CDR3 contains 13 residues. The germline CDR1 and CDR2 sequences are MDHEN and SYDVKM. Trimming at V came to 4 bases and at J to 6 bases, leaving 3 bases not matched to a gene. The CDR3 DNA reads TGTGCCAGCAGTTCGACTAGCCCCAATGAGCAGTTCTTC. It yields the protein CASSSTSPNEQFF. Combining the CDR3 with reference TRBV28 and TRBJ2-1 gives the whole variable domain DVKVTQSSRYLVKRTGEKVFLECVQDMDHENMFWYRQDPGLGLRLIYFSYDVKMKEKGDIPEGYSVSREKKERFSLILESASTNQTSMYLCASSSTSPNEQFFGPGTRLTVL.

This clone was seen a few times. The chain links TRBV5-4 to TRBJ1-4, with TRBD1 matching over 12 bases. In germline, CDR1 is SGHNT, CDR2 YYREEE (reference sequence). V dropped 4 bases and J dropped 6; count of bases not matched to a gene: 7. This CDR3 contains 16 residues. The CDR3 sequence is CASSGTGQGADEKLFF. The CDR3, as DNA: TGTGCCAGCAGCGGCACGGGACAGGGGGCTGATGAAAAACTGTTTTTT. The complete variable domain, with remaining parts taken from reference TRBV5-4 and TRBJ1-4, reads ETGVTQSPTHLIKTRGQQVTLRCSSQSGHNTVSWYQQALGQGPQFIFQYYREEENGRGNFPPRFSGLQFPNYSSELNVNALELDDSALYLCASSGTGQGADEKLFFGSGTQLSVL.

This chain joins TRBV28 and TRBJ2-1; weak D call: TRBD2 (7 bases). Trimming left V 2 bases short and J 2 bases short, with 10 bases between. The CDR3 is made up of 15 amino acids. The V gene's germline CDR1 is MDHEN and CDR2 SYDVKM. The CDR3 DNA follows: TGTGCCAGCAGTTTAGGGCGGGGGCCCTACAATGAGCAGTTCTTC. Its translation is CASSLGRGPYNEQFF. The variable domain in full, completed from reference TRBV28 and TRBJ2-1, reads DVKVTQSSRYLVKRTGEKVFLECVQDMDHENMFWYRQDPGLGLRLIYFSYDVKMKEKGDIPEGYSVSREKKERFSLILESASTNQTSMYLCASSLGRGPYNEQFFGPGTRLTVL.

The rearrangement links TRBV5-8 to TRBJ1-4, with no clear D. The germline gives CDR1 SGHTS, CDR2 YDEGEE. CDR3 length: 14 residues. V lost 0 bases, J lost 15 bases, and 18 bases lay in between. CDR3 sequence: CASSLGRISVEVFF. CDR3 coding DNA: TGTGCCAGCAGCTTGGGAAGGATAAGTGTTGAGGTGTTTTTT. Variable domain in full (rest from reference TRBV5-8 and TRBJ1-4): EAGVTQSPTHLIKTRGQQATLRCSPISGHTSVYWYQQALGLGLQFLLWYDEGEERNRGNFPPRFSGRQFPNYSSELNVNALELEDSALYLCASSLGRISVEVFFGSGTQLSVL.

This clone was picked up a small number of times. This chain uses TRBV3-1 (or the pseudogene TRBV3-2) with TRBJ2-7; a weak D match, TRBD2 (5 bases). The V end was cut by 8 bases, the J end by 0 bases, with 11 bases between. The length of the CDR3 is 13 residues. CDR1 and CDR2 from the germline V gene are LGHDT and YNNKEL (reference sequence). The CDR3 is CASSRGTSYEQYF. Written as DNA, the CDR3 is TGTGCCAGCTCCCGGGGAACCTCCTACGAGCAGTACTTC.

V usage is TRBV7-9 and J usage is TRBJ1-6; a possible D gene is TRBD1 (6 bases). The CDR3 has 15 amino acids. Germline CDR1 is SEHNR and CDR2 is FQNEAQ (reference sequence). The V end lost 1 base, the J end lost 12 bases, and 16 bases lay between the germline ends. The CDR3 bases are TGTGCCAGCAGCTTAGTCGGACAGCCTATCGGACCCCTCCACTTT. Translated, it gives CASSLVGQPIGPLHF.

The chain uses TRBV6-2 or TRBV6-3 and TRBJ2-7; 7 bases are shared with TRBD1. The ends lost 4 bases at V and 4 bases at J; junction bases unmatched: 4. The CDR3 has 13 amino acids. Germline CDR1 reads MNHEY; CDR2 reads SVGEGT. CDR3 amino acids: CASSFGTAYEQYF. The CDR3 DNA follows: TGTGCCAGCAGTTTCGGGACAGCTTACGAGCAGTACTTC.

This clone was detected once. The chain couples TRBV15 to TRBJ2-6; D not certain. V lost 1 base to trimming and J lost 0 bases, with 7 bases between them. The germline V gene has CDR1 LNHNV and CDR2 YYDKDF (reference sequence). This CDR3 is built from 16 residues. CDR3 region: CATSRVTRSGANVLTF. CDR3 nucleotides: TGTGCCACCAGCAGAGTGACTCGCTCTGGGGCCAACGTCCTGACTTTC.

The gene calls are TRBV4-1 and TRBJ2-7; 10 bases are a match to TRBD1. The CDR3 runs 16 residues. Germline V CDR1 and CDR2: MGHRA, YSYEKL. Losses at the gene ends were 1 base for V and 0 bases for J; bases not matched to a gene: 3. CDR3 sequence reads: CASSQARTGGSYEQYF. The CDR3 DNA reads TGCGCCAGCAGCCAAGCCAGGACAGGGGGCTCCTACGAGCAGTACTTC.

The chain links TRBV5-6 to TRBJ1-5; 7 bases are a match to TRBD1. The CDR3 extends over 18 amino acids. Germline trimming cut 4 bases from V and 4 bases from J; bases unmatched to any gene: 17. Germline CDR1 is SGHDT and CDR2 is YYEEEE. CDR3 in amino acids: CASSRRNTGTALNQPQHF. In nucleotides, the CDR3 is TGTGCCAGCAGCCGGAGAAATACCGGGACAGCGTTAAATCAGCCCCAGCATTTT.

The CDR3: CASSPGDSNQPQHF. Written as DNA, the CDR3 is TGTGCCAGCAGCCCAGGGGATAGCAATCAGCCCCAGCATTTT. The chain links TRBV2 to TRBJ1-5, with a tentative D call TRBD1 (6 bases). Per germline, CDR1 SNHLY and CDR2 FYNNEI. The V end was cut by 6 bases, the J end by 0 bases, with 9 bases between. The CDR3 covers 14 residues. Full variable domain (outside the CDR3, taken from reference TRBV2 and TRBJ1-5): EPEVTQTPSHQVTQMGQEVILRCVPISNHLYFYWYRQILGQKVEFLVSFYNNEISEKSEIFDDQFSVERPDGSNFTLKIRSTKLEDSAMYFCASSPGDSNQPQHFGDGTRLSIL.

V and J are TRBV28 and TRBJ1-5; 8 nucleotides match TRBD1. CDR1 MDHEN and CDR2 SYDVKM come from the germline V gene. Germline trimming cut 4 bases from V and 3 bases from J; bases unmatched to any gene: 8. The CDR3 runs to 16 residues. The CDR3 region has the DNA TGTGCCAGCAGTTCTCCCGGGACAGGAAACAATCAGCCCCAGCATTTT. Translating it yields CASSSPGTGNNQPQHF.

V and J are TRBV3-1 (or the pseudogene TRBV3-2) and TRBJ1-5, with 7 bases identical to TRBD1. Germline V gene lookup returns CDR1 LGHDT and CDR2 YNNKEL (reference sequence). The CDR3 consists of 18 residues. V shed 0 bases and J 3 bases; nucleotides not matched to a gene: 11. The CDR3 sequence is CASSQDISGGQVNQPQHF. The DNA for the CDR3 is TGTGCCAGCAGCCAAGACATTTCCGGTGGACAGGTCAATCAGCCCCAGCATTTT.